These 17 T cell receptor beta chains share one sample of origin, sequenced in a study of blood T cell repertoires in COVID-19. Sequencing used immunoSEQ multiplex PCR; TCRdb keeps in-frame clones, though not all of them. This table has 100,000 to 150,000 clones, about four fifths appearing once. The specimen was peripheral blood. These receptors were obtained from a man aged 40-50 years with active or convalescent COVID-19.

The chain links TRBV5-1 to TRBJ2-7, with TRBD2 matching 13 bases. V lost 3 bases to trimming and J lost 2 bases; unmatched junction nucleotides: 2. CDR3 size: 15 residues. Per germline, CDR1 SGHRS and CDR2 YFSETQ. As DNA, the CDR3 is TGCGCCAGCAGCTGGGGGACTAGCGGGGCCTACGAGCAGTACTTC. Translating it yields CASSWGTSGAYEQYF. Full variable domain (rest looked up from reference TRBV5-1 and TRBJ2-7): KAGVTQTPRYLIKTRGQQVTLSCSPISGHRSVSWYQQTPGQGLQFLFEYFSETQRNKGNFPGRFSGRQFSNSRSEMNVSTLELGDSALYLCASSWGTSGAYEQYFGPGTRLTVT.

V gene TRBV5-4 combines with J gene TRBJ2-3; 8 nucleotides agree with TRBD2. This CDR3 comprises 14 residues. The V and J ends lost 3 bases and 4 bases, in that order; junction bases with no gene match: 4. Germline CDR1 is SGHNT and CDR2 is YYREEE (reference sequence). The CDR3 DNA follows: TGTGCCAGCAGCTCCACGGGAGGGGCAGATACGCAGTATTTT. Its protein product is CASSSTGGADTQYF.

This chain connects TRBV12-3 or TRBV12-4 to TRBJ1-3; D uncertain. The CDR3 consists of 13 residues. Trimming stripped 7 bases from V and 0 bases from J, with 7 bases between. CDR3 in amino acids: CASTYSSGNTIYF. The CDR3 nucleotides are TGTGCCAGCACTTACAGCTCTGGAAACACCATATATTTT.

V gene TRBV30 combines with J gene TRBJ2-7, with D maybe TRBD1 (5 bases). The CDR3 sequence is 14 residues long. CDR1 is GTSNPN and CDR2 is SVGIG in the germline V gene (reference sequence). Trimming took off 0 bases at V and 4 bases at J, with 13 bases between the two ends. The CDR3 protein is CAWSVQGDLYEQYF. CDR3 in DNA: TGTGCCTGGAGTGTACAAGGGGATTTGTACGAGCAGTACTTC.

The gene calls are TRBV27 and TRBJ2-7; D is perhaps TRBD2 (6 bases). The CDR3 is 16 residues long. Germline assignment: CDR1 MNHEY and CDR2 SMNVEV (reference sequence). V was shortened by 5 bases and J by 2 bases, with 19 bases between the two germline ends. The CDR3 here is CASSPSQSQRAYEQYF. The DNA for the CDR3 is TGTGCCAGCAGTCCCTCCCAGTCCCAGCGGGCCTACGAGCAGTACTTC.

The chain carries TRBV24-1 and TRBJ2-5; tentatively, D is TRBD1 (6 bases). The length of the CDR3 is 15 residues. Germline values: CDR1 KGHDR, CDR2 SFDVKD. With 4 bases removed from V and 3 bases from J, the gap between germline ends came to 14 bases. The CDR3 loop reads CATSDSDRFKETQYF. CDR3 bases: TGTGCCACCAGTGACTCGGACAGATTTAAAGAGACCCAGTACTTC.

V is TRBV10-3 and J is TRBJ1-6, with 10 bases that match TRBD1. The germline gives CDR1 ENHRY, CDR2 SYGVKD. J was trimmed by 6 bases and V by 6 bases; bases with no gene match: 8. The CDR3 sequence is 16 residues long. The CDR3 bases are TGTGCCATCAGAGCCGGGACAGGGGACGGTAATTCACCCCTCCACTTT. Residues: CAIRAGTGDGNSPLHF.

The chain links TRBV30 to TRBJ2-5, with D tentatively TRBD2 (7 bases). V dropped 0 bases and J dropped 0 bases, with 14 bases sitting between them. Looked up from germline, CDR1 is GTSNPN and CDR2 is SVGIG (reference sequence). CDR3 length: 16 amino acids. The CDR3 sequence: CAWSVGGVRHQETQYF. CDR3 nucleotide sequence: TGTGCCTGGAGTGTAGGGGGGGTCCGCCACCAAGAGACCCAGTACTTC.

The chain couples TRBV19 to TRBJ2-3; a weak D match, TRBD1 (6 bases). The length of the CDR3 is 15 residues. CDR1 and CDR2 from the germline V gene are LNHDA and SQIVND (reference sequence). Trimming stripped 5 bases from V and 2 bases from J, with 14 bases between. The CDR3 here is CASSDTGTHTDTQYF. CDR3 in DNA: TGTGCCAGTAGTGATACAGGGACACACACAGATACGCAGTATTTT. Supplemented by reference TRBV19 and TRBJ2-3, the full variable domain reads DGGITQSPKYLFRKEGQNVTLSCEQNLNHDAMYWYRQDPGQGLRLIYYSQIVNDFQKGDIAEGYSVSREKKESFPLTVTSAQKNPTAFYLCASSDTGTHTDTQYFGPGTRLTVL.

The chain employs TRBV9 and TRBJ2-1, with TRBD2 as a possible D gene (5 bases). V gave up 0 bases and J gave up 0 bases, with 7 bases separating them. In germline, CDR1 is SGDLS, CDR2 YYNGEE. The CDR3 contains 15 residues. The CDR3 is CASSVEDSSYNEQFF. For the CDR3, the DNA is TGTGCCAGCAGCGTAGAGGACTCCTCCTACAATGAGCAGTTCTTC.

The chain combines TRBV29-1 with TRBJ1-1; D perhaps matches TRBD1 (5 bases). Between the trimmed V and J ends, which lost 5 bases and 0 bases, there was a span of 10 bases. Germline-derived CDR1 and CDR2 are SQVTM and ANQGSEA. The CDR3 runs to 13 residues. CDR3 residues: CSVCSGMNTEAFF. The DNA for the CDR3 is TGCAGCGTTTGTTCAGGGATGAACACTGAAGCTTTCTTT.

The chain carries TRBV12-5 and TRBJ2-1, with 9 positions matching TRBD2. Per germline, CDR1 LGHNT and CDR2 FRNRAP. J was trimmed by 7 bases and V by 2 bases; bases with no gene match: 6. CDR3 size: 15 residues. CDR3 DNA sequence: TGTGCTAGTGGTTTGAATAGCGGGGGTTATAATGAGCAGTTCTTC. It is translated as CASGLNSGGYNEQFF.

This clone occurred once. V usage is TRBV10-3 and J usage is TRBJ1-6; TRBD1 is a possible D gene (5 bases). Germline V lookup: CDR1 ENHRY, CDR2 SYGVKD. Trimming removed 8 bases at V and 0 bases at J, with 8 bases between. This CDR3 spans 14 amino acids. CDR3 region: CAIGGSSYNSPLHF. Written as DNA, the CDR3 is TGTGCCATCGGGGGGAGCTCCTATAATTCACCCCTCCACTTT.

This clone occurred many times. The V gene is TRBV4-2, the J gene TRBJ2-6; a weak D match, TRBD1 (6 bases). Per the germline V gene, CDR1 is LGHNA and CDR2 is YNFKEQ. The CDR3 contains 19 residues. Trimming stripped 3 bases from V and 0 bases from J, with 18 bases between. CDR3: CASSHAATGPSSGANVLTF. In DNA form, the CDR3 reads TGTGCCAGCAGCCACGCAGCTACAGGGCCAAGCTCTGGGGCCAACGTCCTGACTTTC.

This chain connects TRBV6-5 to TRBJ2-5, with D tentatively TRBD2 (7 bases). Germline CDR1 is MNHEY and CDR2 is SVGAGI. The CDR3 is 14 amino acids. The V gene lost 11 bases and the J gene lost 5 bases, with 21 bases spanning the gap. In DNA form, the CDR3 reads TGTGCCTTTCGGAGGAACGGGGGGCGGGAGACCCAGTACTTC. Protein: CAFRRNGGRETQYF.

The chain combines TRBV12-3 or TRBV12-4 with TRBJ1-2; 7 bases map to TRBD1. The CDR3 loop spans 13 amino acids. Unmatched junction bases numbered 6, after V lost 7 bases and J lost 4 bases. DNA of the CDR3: TGTGCCAGCACCCAAGGACAGGTCTATGGCTACACCTTC. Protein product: CASTQGQVYGYTF.

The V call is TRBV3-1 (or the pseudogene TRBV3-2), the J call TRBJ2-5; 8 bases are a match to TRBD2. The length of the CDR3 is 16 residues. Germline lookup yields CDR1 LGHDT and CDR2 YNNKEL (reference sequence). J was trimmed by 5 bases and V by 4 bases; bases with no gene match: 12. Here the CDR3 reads CASSPSQRGSQETQYF. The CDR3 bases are TGTGCCAGCAGCCCCTCTCAGCGGGGGTCGCAGGAGACCCAGTACTTC.